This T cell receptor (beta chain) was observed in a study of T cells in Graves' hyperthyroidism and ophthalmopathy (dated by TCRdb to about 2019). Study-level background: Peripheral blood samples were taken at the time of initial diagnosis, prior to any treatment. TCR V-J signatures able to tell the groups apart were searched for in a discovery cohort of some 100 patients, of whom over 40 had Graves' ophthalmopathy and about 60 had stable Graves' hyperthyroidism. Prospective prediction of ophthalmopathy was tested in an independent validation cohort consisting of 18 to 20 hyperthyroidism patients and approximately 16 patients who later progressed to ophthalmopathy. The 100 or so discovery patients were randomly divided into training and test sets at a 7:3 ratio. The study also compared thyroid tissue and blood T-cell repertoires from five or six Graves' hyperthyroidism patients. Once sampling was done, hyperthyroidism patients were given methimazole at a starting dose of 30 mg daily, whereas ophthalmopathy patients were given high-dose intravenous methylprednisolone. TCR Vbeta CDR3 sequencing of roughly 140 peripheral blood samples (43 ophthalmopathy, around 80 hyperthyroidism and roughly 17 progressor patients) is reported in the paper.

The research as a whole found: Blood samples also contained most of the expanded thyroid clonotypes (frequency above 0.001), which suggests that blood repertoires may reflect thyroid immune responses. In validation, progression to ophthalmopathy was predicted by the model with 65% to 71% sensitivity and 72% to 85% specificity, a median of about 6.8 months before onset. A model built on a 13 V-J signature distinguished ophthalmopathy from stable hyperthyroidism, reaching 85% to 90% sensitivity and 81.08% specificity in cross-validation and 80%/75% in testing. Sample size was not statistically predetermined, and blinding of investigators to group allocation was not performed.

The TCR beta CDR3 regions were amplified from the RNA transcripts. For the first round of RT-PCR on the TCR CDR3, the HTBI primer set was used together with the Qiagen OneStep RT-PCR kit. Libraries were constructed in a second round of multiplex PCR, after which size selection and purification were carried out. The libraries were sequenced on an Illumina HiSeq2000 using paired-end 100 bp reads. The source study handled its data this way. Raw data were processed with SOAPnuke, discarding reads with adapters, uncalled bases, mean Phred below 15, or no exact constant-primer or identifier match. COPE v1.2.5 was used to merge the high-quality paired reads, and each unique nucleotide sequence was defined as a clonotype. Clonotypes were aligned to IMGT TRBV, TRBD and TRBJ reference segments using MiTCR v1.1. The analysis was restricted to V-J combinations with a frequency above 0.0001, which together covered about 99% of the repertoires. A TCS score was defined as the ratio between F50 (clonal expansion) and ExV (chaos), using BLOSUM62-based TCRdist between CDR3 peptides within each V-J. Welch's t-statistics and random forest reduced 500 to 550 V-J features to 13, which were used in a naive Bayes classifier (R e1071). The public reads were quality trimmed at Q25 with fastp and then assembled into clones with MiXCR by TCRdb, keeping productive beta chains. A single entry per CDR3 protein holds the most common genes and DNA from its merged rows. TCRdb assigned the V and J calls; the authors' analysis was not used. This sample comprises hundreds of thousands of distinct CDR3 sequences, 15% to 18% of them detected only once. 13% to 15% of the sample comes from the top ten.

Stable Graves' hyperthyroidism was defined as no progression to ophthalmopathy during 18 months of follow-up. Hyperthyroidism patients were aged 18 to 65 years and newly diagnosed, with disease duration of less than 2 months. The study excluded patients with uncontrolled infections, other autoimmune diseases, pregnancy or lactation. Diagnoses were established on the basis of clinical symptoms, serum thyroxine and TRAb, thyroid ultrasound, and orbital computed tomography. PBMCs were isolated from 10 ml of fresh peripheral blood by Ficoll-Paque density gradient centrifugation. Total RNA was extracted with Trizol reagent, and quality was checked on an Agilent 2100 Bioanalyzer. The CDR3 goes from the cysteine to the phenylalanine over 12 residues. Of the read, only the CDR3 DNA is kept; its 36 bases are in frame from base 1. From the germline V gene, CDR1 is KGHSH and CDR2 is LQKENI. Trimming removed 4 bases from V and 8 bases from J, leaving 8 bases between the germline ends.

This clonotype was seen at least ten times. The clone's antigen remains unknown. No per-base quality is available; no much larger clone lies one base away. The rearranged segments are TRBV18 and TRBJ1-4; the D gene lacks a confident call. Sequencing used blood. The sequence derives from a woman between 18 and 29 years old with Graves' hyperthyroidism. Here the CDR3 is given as CASSQQREKLFF. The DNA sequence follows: TGTGCCAGCTCACAACAAAGGGAAAAACTGTTTTTT.